This entry is about one T cell receptor (beta chain). The antigen is undetermined. Germline is not matched at one junction end, which may reflect a read error. This sample was included in a study of cytotoxic CD8 clonotypes in ibrutinib-treated CLL. General observations from the study: Baseline values of clonality outstripped age-matched healthy donors and followed circulating CD8+ T-cell counts.

The assay was immunoSEQ multiplex PCR, and TCRdb's table has in-frame clones only and misses some. This sample has 150,000 to 200,000 clones, with about four fifths found just once. Germline V gene sequence: CDR1 LNHDA, CDR2 SQIVND (reference sequence). The CDR3 runs 15 residues. The sequenced sample was PBMCs, obtained after 24 months of ibrutinib treatment. The chain recombines TRBV19 with TRBJ1-1; 9 positions match TRBD1. The sequence was obtained from a human donor with chronic lymphocytic leukemia. CDR3 in DNA: TGTGCCAGTAGTCAAGGACAGGGGCCCGTTCCTGATGCTTTCTTT. This translates into CASSQGQGPVPDAFF.